This entry is about one T cell receptor beta chain. This sample is drawn from a study of blood T cell repertoires in COVID-19. Across the study: Acute and convalescent COVID-19 samples came from the United States, Italy and Spain. Sources were T cells, B-cell-depleted T cells, or PBMCs; the material itself was cDNA or gDNA.

In the authors' workflow: Amplification from reference gene primers served as the basis for estimated nucleated cell counts. Only in-frame clones appear in the TCRdb table, and some are missing; sequencing was by immunoSEQ multiplex PCR. Clone size and V and J calls were adopted from that table, with D and trimming inferred from the DNA. This sample has 50,000 or so clones, with about nine tenths found just once. The trim removed 4 bases at V and 3 bases at J, leaving 13 bases unmatched. The CDR3 sequence is 19 residues long. Germline lookup yields CDR1 SGHAT and CDR2 FQNNGV. The material sequenced was peripheral blood. The chain uses TRBV11-2 and TRBJ2-5; TRBD2 matches at 14 bases. The sequence was obtained from a man aged 50-59 years with active COVID-19. The CDR3 sequence: CASSSFPGLAGEGEETQYF. CDR3 DNA sequence: TGTGCCAGCAGCTCTTTCCCGGGACTAGCGGGAGAGGGCGAAGAGACCCAGTACTTC. Complete variable domain (other parts from reference TRBV11-2 and TRBJ2-5): EAGVAQSPRYKIIEKRQSVAFWCNPISGHATLYWYQQILGQGPKLLIQFQNNGVVDDSQLPKDRFSAERLKGVDSTLKIQPAKLEDSAVYLCASSSFPGLAGEGEETQYFGPGTRLLVL.